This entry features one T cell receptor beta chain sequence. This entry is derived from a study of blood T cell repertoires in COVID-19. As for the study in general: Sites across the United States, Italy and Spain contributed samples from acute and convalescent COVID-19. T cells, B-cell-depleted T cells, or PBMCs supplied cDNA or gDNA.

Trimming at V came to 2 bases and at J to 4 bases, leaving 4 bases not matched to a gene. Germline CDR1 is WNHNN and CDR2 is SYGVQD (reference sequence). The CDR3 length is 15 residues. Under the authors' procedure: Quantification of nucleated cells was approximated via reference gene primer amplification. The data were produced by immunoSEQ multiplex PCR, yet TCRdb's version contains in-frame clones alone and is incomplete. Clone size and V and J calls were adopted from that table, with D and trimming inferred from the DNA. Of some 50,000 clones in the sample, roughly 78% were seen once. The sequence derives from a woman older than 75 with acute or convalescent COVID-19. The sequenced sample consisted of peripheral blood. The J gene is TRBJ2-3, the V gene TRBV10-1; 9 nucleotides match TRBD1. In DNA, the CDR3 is TGCGCCAGCAGTGAGGGGACAGGGTATGCAGATACGCAGTATTTT. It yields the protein CASSEGTGYADTQYF.